This entry lists 25 T cell receptor beta chains sequenced from one sample in a study of CD8 T cells in ankylosing spondylitis (dated by TCRdb to 2016 to 2017). What the work shows at the level of the full study, not this receptor alone: A TCR beta motif of several highly homologous amino acid variants appeared characteristic of blood from ankylosing spondylitis patients.

These TCRs are of unknown antigen specificity. Library method: 5' RACE. Instrument on record: Illumina HiSeq 2500. TCRdb reworked the public reads: Q25 trimming with fastp, MiXCR clone assembly, productive beta chains retained. Identical CDR3 protein sequences are pooled into one entry, listed with their most common genes and DNA. The sample records approximately 540,000 distinct CDR3 sequences, more than 9.5% of which are singletons. In total, the top ten clones hold about 6.5% of the sample. The sequencing input was blood, either unsorted or a sorted T cell fraction (not recorded which). All receptors come from a male donor with ankylosing spondylitis.

This clonotype was counted a few times. The chain carries TRBV20-1 and TRBJ2-7; TRBD2 matches at 15 bases. The CDR3 runs to 12 residues. Per germline, CDR1 DFQATT and CDR2 SNEGSKA (reference sequence). CDR3 protein: CGLAGGPYEQYF. In nucleotides, the CDR3 is TGCGGACTAGCGGGAGGGCCCTACGAGCAGTACTTC.

CDR3: CAWTRLAGRDEQYF. In nucleotides, the CDR3 is TGTGCCTGGACAAGGCTAGCGGGAAGGGACGAGCAGTACTTC. This sequence joins TRBV30 and TRBJ2-7, with 9 bases that match TRBD2. CDR1 and CDR2 (germline): GTSNPN, SVGIG (reference sequence). Losses at the gene ends were 4 bases for V and 5 bases for J; bases not matched to a gene: 9. The CDR3 totals 14 residues.

This chain links TRBV12-3 or TRBV12-4 with TRBJ1-2; unclear D gene. This CDR3 has 10 amino acids. Trimming cost V 5 bases and J 12 bases, with 10 bases left between them. CDR3 nucleotide sequence: TGTGCCAGCAGTGGCCCCGTACACACCTTC. It is translated as CASSGPVHTF.

The gene calls are TRBV25-1 and TRBJ1-4; D gene unclear. The V end was cut by 0 bases, the J end by 6 bases, with 20 bases between. The CDR3 has 18 residues. The germline CDR1 and CDR2 sequences are MGHDK and SYGVNS. The CDR3 reads CASSEYGTVGGSDEKLFF. The CDR3, as DNA: TGTGCCAGCAGTGAATATGGAACCGTCGGTGGCTCCGATGAAAAACTGTTTTTT.

This clonotype was seen more than once but under ten times. This chain uses TRBV7-9 with TRBJ2-7; 8 bases match TRBD1. Germline CDR1 and CDR2: SEHNR and FQNEAQ (reference sequence). Trimming took 5 bases from V and 2 from J; bases not matched to a gene: 5. The CDR3 runs to 14 residues. CDR3 residues: CASSGWTGTYEQYF. The CDR3 region has the DNA TGTGCCAGCAGCGGGTGGACAGGGACCTACGAGCAGTACTTC.

This clonotype has a count of ten or more. The J gene is TRBJ1-3, the V gene TRBV12-3 or TRBV12-4, with 10 positions matching TRBD1. Trimming removed 5 bases from V and 6 bases from J; junction bases left unmatched: 7. The CDR3 has 15 residues. CDR3 bases: TGTGCCAGCAGTCCTGTGACAGGGGGCGAAAACACCATATATTTT. Translating it yields CASSPVTGGENTIYF.

This clonotype was counted many times. The chain carries TRBV10-3 and TRBJ2-1; D gene ambiguous. The CDR3 contains 15 residues. Between the trimmed V and J ends, which lost 3 bases and 6 bases, there was a span of 15 bases. CDR1 and CDR2 (germline): ENHRY, SYGVKD. The CDR3 sequence is CAISDPTGPRNEQFF. The CDR3 nucleotides are TGTGCCATCAGTGACCCGACCGGGCCGCGCAATGAGCAGTTCTTC.

This clonotype was counted only a few times. V usage is TRBV11-2 and J usage is TRBJ1-6; D is possibly TRBD1 (6 bases). Germline V CDR1 and CDR2: SGHAT, FQNNGV. The V end was cut by 4 bases, the J end by 8 bases, with 21 bases between. The CDR3 extends over 17 amino acids. The CDR3 reads CASSYSRQVGGDSPLHF. CDR3 sequence (DNA): TGTGCCAGCAGCTACTCTCGACAGGTGGGAGGCGATTCACCCCTCCACTTT.

The CDR3 loop is CSATRQGSEAFF. The CDR3 DNA sequence: TGCAGCGCCACAAGACAGGGCTCTGAAGCTTTCTTT. V usage is TRBV29-1 and J usage is TRBJ1-1, with 7 bases aligning to TRBD1. The CDR3 runs 12 residues. Germline V CDR1 and CDR2: SQVTM, ANQGSEA. The ends lost 7 bases at V and 6 bases at J; junction bases unmatched: 8.

This clonotype has just a few counts. The CDR3 DNA is TGTGCCAGCAGCCAGCCAGACCCCCTGAATACGCAGTATTTT. It translates to CASSQPDPLNTQYF. The V call is TRBV3-1, the J call TRBJ2-3, with D uncertain. With 3 bases removed from V and 7 bases from J, the gap between germline ends came to 14 bases. This CDR3 comprises 14 residues. Looked up from germline, CDR1 is LGHDT and CDR2 is YNNKEL (reference sequence).

This clonotype was seen many times. This chain links TRBV7-9 with TRBJ2-1; a weak D match, TRBD2 (5 bases). Trimming took off 7 bases at V and 7 bases at J, with 8 bases between the two ends. Germline V lookup: CDR1 SEHNR, CDR2 FQNEAQ (reference sequence). The CDR3 consists of 11 residues. CDR3 DNA sequence: TGTGCCAGCACCACTAGTAATGAGCAGTTCTTC. Translation gives CASTTSNEQFF.

V and J are TRBV2 and TRBJ2-1; possible D gene TRBD1, 6 bases. V dropped 2 bases and J dropped 5 bases, with 13 bases sitting between them. Germline V CDR1 and CDR2: SNHLY, FYNNEI. The CDR3 covers 15 residues. The CDR3 reads CASSEWAGDHNEQFF. Written as DNA, the CDR3 is TGTGCCAGCAGTGAATGGGCAGGGGACCACAATGAGCAGTTCTTC.

This clonotype came up a few times. This chain joins TRBV20-1 and TRBJ2-1, with D possibly matching TRBD2 (6 bases). The CDR3 consists of 16 residues. Germline V lookup: CDR1 DFQATT, CDR2 SNEGSKA (reference sequence). The ends were cut back, 5 bases at V and 0 bases at J, with 17 bases in the middle. The CDR3 protein is CSAGDSNVYSYNEQFF. Written as DNA, the CDR3 is TGCAGTGCTGGGGACTCGAATGTATACTCCTACAATGAGCAGTTCTTC.

This clonotype has only a few counts. Here the CDR3 reads CASRLSSTDTQYF. The CDR3 coding sequence is TGCGCCAGCCGACTCTCCAGCACAGATACGCAGTATTTT. The V and J genes are TRBV10-2 and TRBJ2-3; no clear D gene. Trimming stripped 8 bases from V and 0 bases from J, with 9 bases between. CDR1 and CDR2 (germline): WSHSY, SAAADI. This CDR3 region has 13 residues.

This clonotype was seen ten or more times. The chain couples TRBV27 to TRBJ2-6, with no clear D. From germline, CDR1 is MNHEY and CDR2 SMNVEV (reference sequence). The V gene lost 6 bases and the J gene lost 0 bases, with 9 bases spanning the gap. The CDR3 has 15 amino acids. The CDR3 bases are TGTGCCAGCAGAGAAATGCTCTCTGGGGCCAACGTCCTGACTTTC. It specifies CASREMLSGANVLTF.

This clonotype was seen more than once but under ten times. J is TRBJ2-5 and V is TRBV24-1, with 14 positions matching TRBD2. The CDR3 runs to 19 residues. The V and J ends lost 3 bases and 1 base, in that order; junction bases with no gene match: 9. The germline CDR1 and CDR2 sequences are KGHDR and SFDVKD. CDR3 nucleotides: TGTGCCACCAGTGATAATCGACTAGCGGGAGGGCTACCCCAAGAGACCCAGTACTTC. Protein product: CATSDNRLAGGLPQETQYF.

The V and J genes are TRBV24-1 and TRBJ2-3; D is unclear. This CDR3 has 14 residues. V lost 6 bases and J lost 2, with 11 bases in between. Germline values: CDR1 KGHDR, CDR2 SFDVKD. CDR3 sequence (DNA): TGTGCCACCAGTCGAGACGGATCCACAGATACGCAGTATTTT. It translates to CATSRDGSTDTQYF.

This rearrangement joins TRBV12-3 or TRBV12-4 to TRBJ1-1; D is undetermined. The CDR3 is 12 residues long. Deletions cut 7 bases from V and 4 bases from J, with 10 bases between. In DNA, the CDR3 is TGTGCCAGCAAGGCCCCAGGCACTGAAGCTTTCTTT. This codes for CASKAPGTEAFF.

This clonotype was counted many times. The V call is TRBV28, the J call TRBJ2-1, with 9 nucleotides matching TRBD2. The CDR3 extends over 14 amino acids. After removal of 5 bases from V and 9 bases from J, the junction contained 8 bases not matched to a gene. Per the germline V gene, CDR1 is MDHEN and CDR2 is SYDVKM. CDR3 coding DNA: TGTGCCAGCAGTCCCAGCGGGACTAGCACTGAGCAGTTCTTC. Protein product: CASSPSGTSTEQFF.

The rearrangement uses TRBV10-3 and TRBJ2-7; 8 bases align to TRBD2. V dropped 7 bases and J dropped 3; count of bases not matched to a gene: 2. Germline V CDR1 and CDR2: ENHRY, SYGVKD. The CDR3 extends over 12 amino acids. CDR3 sequence: CAITRGDYEQYF. DNA for the CDR3: TGTGCCATCACGCGGGGGGACTACGAGCAGTACTTC.

The V and J genes are TRBV7-2 and TRBJ2-3, with D uncertain. Trimming removed 2 bases from V and 2 bases from J, with 17 bases in between. Germline CDR1 SGHTA, CDR2 FQGNSA. The CDR3 sequence is 17 residues long. The CDR3 nucleotides are TGTGCCAGCAGCTTATCGCCCCTCGAGGTGGACACAGATACGCAGTATTTT. Amino acid sequence: CASSLSPLEVDTDTQYF. Using reference TRBV7-2 and TRBJ2-3 for the parts outside the CDR3, the full variable domain is GAGVSQSPSNKVTEKGKDVELRCDPISGHTALYWYRQSLGQGLEFLIYFQGNSAPDKSGLPSDRFSAERTGGSVSTLTIQRTQQEDSAVYLCASSLSPLEVDTDTQYFGPGTRLTVL.

This clonotype occurred many times. The chain links TRBV24-1 to TRBJ1-1; no clear D gene. The CDR3 is 12 amino acids. Germline CDR1 and CDR2: KGHDR and SFDVKD. V was shortened by 3 bases and J by 2 bases, with 3 bases between the two germline ends. The CDR3: CATSDGNTEAFF. CDR3 DNA sequence: TGTGCCACCAGTGATGGAAACACTGAAGCTTTCTTT.

The DNA for the CDR3 is TGTGCCAGCAGCTTCGACAGGGGGACCACTAACAGCAATCAGCCCCAGCATTTT. Its protein is CASSFDRGTTNSNQPQHF. V and J are TRBV11-1 and TRBJ1-5, with 9 bases lining up with TRBD1. Germline-derived CDR1 and CDR2 are SGHAT and FQDESV (reference sequence). The CDR3 loop spans 18 amino acids. V lost 3 bases to trimming and J lost 1 base; unmatched junction nucleotides: 10.

This clonotype was seen many times. The junction and the germline gene differ at one end; a read error may be behind it. The CDR3 protein is CASSLAPSFPYHF. The CDR3 DNA reads TGTGCCAGCAGTTTAGCCCCTAGTTTTCCCTACCACTTC. The V call is TRBV12-3 or TRBV12-4, the J call TRBJ2-4, with D unresolved. This CDR3 has 13 amino acids.

This rearrangement joins TRBV7-8 to TRBJ1-5; D is perhaps TRBD1 (5 bases). CDR1 and CDR2 from the germline V gene are SGHVS and FQNEAQ. This CDR3 contains 15 residues. The germline V and J ends were trimmed by 5 bases and 6 bases, with 17 bases remaining between them. As DNA, the CDR3 is TGTGCCAGCAGCCGTGGGCAGGGCTTTAGTCAGCCCCAGCATTTT. Encoded protein: CASSRGQGFSQPQHF.